Sequencing of this TCR beta chain was carried out in a study of blood T cells in healthy people across ages. Across the whole study: In model experiments, template switching was able to capture about one barcoded beta molecule for every two T cells that were present.

Germline values: CDR1 SGHTA, CDR2 FQGNSA. Germline trimming cut 4 bases from V and 13 bases from J; bases unmatched to any gene: 18. This CDR3 spans 16 amino acids. Then a second PCR, running about 6 to 12 cycles, was carried out with a sample-barcoded 5' primer and a J-beta primer mix. TCRdb called the 5' RACE reads again in MiXCR, with one record for every CDR3 protein. The sample yields fewer than 2 million distinct CDR3 sequences, about two fifths seen once. Study conclusions and caveats: Long-lived donors exceeded aged donors in naive CD4+ cells and diversity.

This clonotype showed up just a few times. Its specificity is unknown. The receptor was derived from a human donor in good health. Sequenced material: blood. The chain links TRBV7-2 to TRBJ2-1; 8 bases map to TRBD2. The CDR3 region is CASSSHDGLAGIEQFF. The CDR3 nucleotides read TGTGCCAGCAGCTCCCATGACGGTTTAGCGGGGATTGAACAGTTCTTC. Based on the CDR3 plus reference TRBV7-2 and TRBJ2-1, the full variable domain is GAGVSQSPSNKVTEKGKDVELRCDPISGHTALYWYRQSLGQGLEFLIYFQGNSAPDKSGLPSDRFSAERTGGSVSTLTIQRTQQEDSAVYLCASSSHDGLAGIEQFFGPGTRLTVL.